The 15 T cell receptor beta chains in this list originate from one sample, sequenced in a study of metastatic and nonmetastatic thyroid tumors. TCRdb recomputed clones from the PCR reads via MiXCR. The sample holds about 35,000 clones, 25% to 30% seen once. The entire patient cohort was treatment-naive prior to thyroid surgery. Material: blood. The receptors come from a female donor with papillary thyroid cancer or a benign thyroid nodule (not recorded which). Some clones in this sample may be carry-over from other donors' samples.

This clone is labeled medium-sized. The chain employs TRBV6-1 and TRBJ2-7, with 7 nucleotides matching TRBD1. This CDR3 has 15 amino acids. V trimming: 4 bases; J trimming: 0 bases; junction bases outside the gene matches: 6. The germline CDR1 and CDR2 sequences are MNHNS and SASEGT. The CDR3 DNA is TGTGCCAGCAGTGGCCGGGACAGTAACTCCTACGAGCAGTACTTC. Protein product: CASSGRDSNSYEQYF.

This clone was detected a few times. One junction end disagrees with the germline gene, perhaps due to a read error. The gene calls are TRBV6-2 or TRBV6-3 and TRBJ1-3, with D possibly being TRBD1 (6 bases). Looked up from germline, CDR1 is MNHEY and CDR2 is SVGEGT. This CDR3 region has 15 residues. DNA of the CDR3: TGTCCCAGCAGTCTCCAGGGGATGACTGGAACCACCATATATTTT. It codes for CPSSLQGMTGTTIYF.

This clone was detected only a few times. The chain employs TRBV4-1 and TRBJ2-7; tentatively, D is TRBD2 (7 bases). In germline, CDR1 is MGHRA, CDR2 YSYEKL. V shed 5 bases and J shed 4 bases, with 21 bases lying between them. CDR3 size: 16 residues. The CDR3 region has the DNA TGCGCCAGCAGCTCACTCTCAGGGGCCGGGGGGTACGAGCAGTACTTC. Protein: CASSSLSGAGGYEQYF.

CDR3 protein: CSAGGGPCSPLHF. DNA of the CDR3: TGCAGTGCTGGAGGAGGACCCTGTTCACCCCTCCACTTT. The chain combines TRBV20-1 with TRBJ1-6; D remains ambiguous. V was cut by 5 bases and J by 9 bases, with 14 bases left in between. Germline-derived CDR1 and CDR2 are DFQATT and SNEGSKA (reference sequence). The CDR3 extends over 13 amino acids.

In its sample, this clone was seen a few times. The chain links TRBV5-1 to TRBJ1-2; possible D gene TRBD1, 5 bases. The V end was cut by 0 bases, the J end by 2 bases, with 14 bases between. Germline CDR1 and CDR2: SGHRS and YFSETQ. CDR3 length equals 16 residues. The CDR3 coding sequence is TGCGCCAGCAGCTTGGGACAGAATTCGATCAACTATGGCTACACCTTC. Translated, it gives CASSLGQNSINYGYTF.

This clone has just a few counts. J is TRBJ2-1 and V is TRBV27; 8 nucleotides agree with TRBD2. This CDR3 region has 16 residues. Per the germline V gene, CDR1 is MNHEY and CDR2 is SMNVEV (reference sequence). Trimming cost V 5 bases and J 5 bases; bases outside gene matches: 11. The CDR3 sequence is CASSTPLLAEHNEQFF. CDR3 nucleotide sequence: TGTGCCAGCAGTACCCCCTTACTAGCGGAGCACAATGAGCAGTTCTTC.

This clone was seen repeatedly, ten times or more. V usage is TRBV2 and J usage is TRBJ1-1; D uncertain. The CDR3 runs to 14 residues. Trimming took 6 bases from V and 0 from J, leaving 11 bases between them. The germline V gene has CDR1 SNHLY and CDR2 FYNNEI. CDR3 in amino acids: CASSYRTVNTEAFF. CDR3 coding DNA: TGTGCCAGCAGCTATCGCACAGTGAACACTGAAGCTTTCTTT. The full variable domain, with the rest looked up from reference TRBV2 and TRBJ1-1, is EPEVTQTPSHQVTQMGQEVILRCVPISNHLYFYWYRQILGQKVEFLVSFYNNEISEKSEIFDDQFSVERPDGSNFTLKIRSTKLEDSAMYFCASSYRTVNTEAFFGQGTRLTVV.

Many counts were recorded for this clone. The chain couples TRBV10-1 to TRBJ2-3; D not certain. Germline CDR1 is WNHNN and CDR2 is SYGVQD (reference sequence). Trimming took 0 bases from V and 0 from J, leaving 1 base between them. The CDR3 runs 13 residues. The CDR3 DNA follows: TGCGCCAGCAGTGAGTCCAGCACAGATACGCAGTATTTT. Translating gives CASSESSTDTQYF.

This clone was detected many times. V is TRBV20-1 and J is TRBJ2-2, with TRBD1 as a possible D gene (5 bases). Looked up from germline, CDR1 is DFQATT and CDR2 is SNEGSKA (reference sequence). The V gene lost 2 bases and the J gene lost 4 bases, with 14 bases spanning the gap. This CDR3 spans 15 amino acids. CDR3 sequence reads: CSARPQGWGTGELFF. The CDR3 DNA reads as TGCAGTGCTAGACCCCAGGGCTGGGGCACCGGGGAGCTGTTTTTT.

By share, this clone counts as medium-sized (0.01 to 0.1%). The chain's CDR3 is CASSIDKGTGNTIYF. The CDR3 coding sequence is TGTGCCAGTAGTATAGATAAGGGGACTGGAAACACCATATATTTT. The chain recombines TRBV19 with TRBJ1-3; tentative D call: TRBD1 (5 bases). V was cut by 0 bases and J by 2 bases, with 8 bases left in between. Germline CDR1 is LNHDA and CDR2 is SQIVND (reference sequence). The CDR3 contains 15 residues.

This clone appeared a few times. The chain links TRBV20-1 to TRBJ2-1; 11 bases agree with TRBD2. The ends lost 4 bases at V and 5 bases at J; junction bases unmatched: 1. Germline lookup yields CDR1 DFQATT and CDR2 SNEGSKA (reference sequence). The CDR3 contains 13 residues. CDR3 region: CSANSGRDNEQFF. CDR3 DNA: TGCAGTGCTAATAGCGGGAGGGACAATGAGCAGTTCTTC.

Ten or more counts support this clone. The CDR3 sequence: CASSLALAGFTDTQYF. Here the CDR3 DNA reads TGTGCCAGCAGCTTGGCTCTAGCGGGTTTCACAGATACGCAGTATTTT. V and J are TRBV5-4 and TRBJ2-3, with 8 bases fitting TRBD2. Germline V lookup: CDR1 SGHNT, CDR2 YYREEE (reference sequence). The V segment lost 0 bases and the J segment 2 bases; nucleotides outside the gene matches: 5. The CDR3 is made up of 16 amino acids.

This clone was seen a few times. V usage is TRBV28 and J usage is TRBJ2-2; possibly TRBD2 for D (5 bases). Germline values: CDR1 MDHEN, CDR2 SYDVKM. Trimming stripped 5 bases from V and 9 bases from J, with 19 bases between. The CDR3 length is 15 residues. The CDR3 DNA reads TGTGCCAGCAGTCCCTCCCTGGCTAGCCCTTGGGAGCTGTTTTTT. Translated: CASSPSLASPWELFF.

The chain carries TRBV7-3 and TRBJ2-7, with 8 bases matching TRBD1. With V trimmed by 2 bases and J by 2 bases, 8 bases remained unmatched. The CDR3 spans 16 residues. CDR1 SGHTA and CDR2 FQGTGA come from the germline V gene. The CDR3 region is CASSLVPRDRPYEQYF. CDR3 nucleotides: TGTGCCAGCAGCTTAGTTCCCCGGGACAGGCCCTACGAGCAGTACTTC.

The CDR3 spells CASSPGQNTDTQYF. The CDR3 DNA reads TGTGCCAGCAGTCCGGGACAGAACACAGATACGCAGTATTTT. The chain recombines TRBV27 with TRBJ2-3; TRBD1 matches 7 bases. The CDR3 extends over 14 amino acids. Trimming at V came to 5 bases and at J to 2 bases, leaving 4 bases not matched to a gene. Per germline, CDR1 MNHEY and CDR2 SMNVEV (reference sequence).